This entry lists 23 T cell receptor beta chains sequenced from one sample in a study of T cell responses to AZD1222 COVID-19 vaccine. Measured with immunoSEQ multiplex PCR; TCRdb has only the in-frame clones, and not every one. The table includes tens of thousands of clones, more than 65% detected once. The sample was peripheral blood, taken on day 0 of MenACWY control vaccination. The origin of the receptors is an adult in good health.

The chain combines TRBV5-4 with TRBJ1-2; D is unclear. This CDR3 comprises 16 residues. Germline values: CDR1 SGHNT, CDR2 YYREEE (reference sequence). Trimming removed 0 bases at V and 5 bases at J, with 17 bases between. The CDR3 bases are TGTGCCAGCAGCTTGGGGGTTGGAGACCTTCTTTATGGCTACACCTTC. As protein: CASSLGVGDLLYGYTF.

V usage is TRBV5-1 and J usage is TRBJ2-3; tentatively, D is TRBD1 (6 bases). The germline V and J ends were trimmed by 4 bases and 3 bases, with 18 bases remaining between them. The CDR3 length is 16 residues. Germline CDR1 SGHRS, CDR2 YFSETQ. CDR3 sequence (DNA): TGCGCCAGCAGCCGCCAGGGGCAGGGAACGACAGATACGCAGTATTTT. As protein: CASSRQGQGTTDTQYF.

The chain uses TRBV9 and TRBJ2-2; 7 positions agree with TRBD2. Germline V gene lookup returns CDR1 SGDLS and CDR2 YYNGEE. CDR3 size: 16 residues. V lost 4 bases, J lost 1 base, and 7 bases stayed unmatched. Written as DNA, the CDR3 is TGTGCCAGCAGCCCCCGGGGGGACGGGAACACCGGGGAGCTGTTTTTT. Translating it yields CASSPRGDGNTGELFF.

V usage is TRBV6-1 and J usage is TRBJ2-7, with 10 bases identical to TRBD1. This CDR3 contains 15 residues. With 1 base clipped from V and 3 bases from J, the junction kept 3 bases outside the gene matches. Germline lookup yields CDR1 MNHNS and CDR2 SASEGT. CDR3 loop: CASSEGTGGIYEQYF. For the CDR3, the DNA is TGTGCCAGCAGTGAAGGGACAGGGGGTATCTACGAGCAGTACTTC.

There are a few counts of this clone. V gene TRBV28 combines with J gene TRBJ1-2; the D is unclear. Germline V gives CDR1 MDHEN, CDR2 SYDVKM. V was cut by 6 bases and J by 7 bases, with 12 bases left in between. The CDR3 length is 12 residues. The CDR3 loop reads CASSMGSIGYTF. The DNA of the CDR3 is TGTGCCAGCAGCATGGGGAGTATTGGCTACACCTTC.

This rearrangement joins TRBV30 to TRBJ1-4; a possible D gene is TRBD1 (6 bases). Germline CDR1 and CDR2: GTSNPN and SVGIG (reference sequence). The CDR3 has 13 residues. V was shortened by 5 bases and J by 3 bases, with 10 bases between the two germline ends. As DNA, the CDR3 is TGTGCCTGGCAGACAGGCCCTAATGAAAAACTGTTTTTT. This encodes CAWQTGPNEKLFF.

The CDR3 sequence is CAWGGRTEAFF. In nucleotides, the CDR3 is TGTGCCTGGGGGGGGAGAACTGAAGCTTTCTTT. The chain joins TRBV30 to TRBJ1-1, with D tentatively TRBD1 (5 bases). The CDR3 is 11 amino acids. The V gene's germline CDR1 is GTSNPN and CDR2 SVGIG (reference sequence). The V and J ends lost 5 bases and 5 bases respectively, with 9 bases between them.

The genes are TRBV27 and TRBJ1-1; 7 nucleotides agree with TRBD1. The trim removed 3 bases at V and 1 base at J, leaving 20 bases unmatched. The CDR3 loop spans 20 amino acids. CDR1 and CDR2 from the germline V gene are MNHEY and SMNVEV (reference sequence). CDR3 in DNA: TGTGCCAGCAGTTTCGCAAGGATGGGGGGTAGGGGGCGGGGGAACACTGAAGCTTTCTTT. Its protein is CASSFARMGGRGRGNTEAFF.

V gene TRBV10-3 combines with J gene TRBJ1-3; 8 bases align to TRBD1. Germline CDR1 ENHRY, CDR2 SYGVKD. This CDR3 has 19 residues. The ends lost 5 bases at V and 3 bases at J; junction bases unmatched: 18. The CDR3 here is CAISPTGVRSSGSGNTIYF. The DNA for the CDR3 is TGTGCCATCAGTCCGACAGGGGTTCGTTCTTCTGGAAGTGGAAACACCATATATTTT.

The chain carries TRBV7-9 and TRBJ1-5, with TRBD1 as a possible D gene (5 bases). The CDR3 loop spans 17 amino acids. V was shortened by 2 bases and J by 0 bases, with 14 bases between the two germline ends. Per germline, CDR1 SEHNR and CDR2 FQNEAQ (reference sequence). In DNA form, the CDR3 reads TGTGCCAGCAGCTTATGGCGCTCGGGGCATAGCAATCAGCCCCAGCATTTT. It is translated as CASSLWRSGHSNQPQHF.

The rearrangement uses TRBV2 and TRBJ1-1, with TRBD1 as a possible D gene (6 bases). CDR3 size: 14 residues. V was shortened by 5 bases and J by 5 bases, with 15 bases between the two germline ends. CDR1 is SNHLY, CDR2 FYNNEI, per germline. This CDR3 is CASSPQGVGTEAFF. In nucleotides, the CDR3 is TGTGCCAGCAGTCCACAGGGCGTCGGGACTGAAGCTTTCTTT.

This chain connects TRBV4-1 to TRBJ1-6, with D perhaps TRBD1 (5 bases). V shed 4 bases and J shed 0 bases, with 19 bases lying between them. Germline assignment: CDR1 MGHRA and CDR2 YSYEKL. This CDR3 spans 19 amino acids. CDR3 bases: TGCGCCAGCAGCCTAAATTGGGCCACTCAGGGCTCCTATAATTCACCCCTCCACTTT. Translated, it gives CASSLNWATQGSYNSPLHF.

The gene calls are TRBV15 and TRBJ2-1; TRBD1 is a possible D gene (7 bases). The CDR3 has 20 residues. V was pared by 7 bases and J by 2 bases, with 30 bases between. Germline loops: CDR1 LNHNV, CDR2 YYDKDF (reference sequence). In DNA form, the CDR3 reads TGTGCCACCAACCCGACGATGACAGGGAGGCGAAATCCTGCCTACAATGAGCAGTTCTTC. Protein sequence: CATNPTMTGRRNPAYNEQFF.

The chain links TRBV30 to TRBJ1-1; the D gene is possibly TRBD1 (5 bases). Germline V gene lookup returns CDR1 GTSNPN and CDR2 SVGIG (reference sequence). This CDR3 contains 11 residues. V was cut by 4 bases and J by 7 bases, with 10 bases left in between. The CDR3 loop reads CAWTTGYEAFF. The DNA for the CDR3 is TGTGCCTGGACCACAGGTTATGAAGCTTTCTTT.

DNA of the CDR3: TGTGCCAGCAGTTACACAGGGGGCGCTTCTGGAAACACCATATATTTT. It translates to CASSYTGGASGNTIYF. The V gene is TRBV6-5, the J gene TRBJ1-3; 9 positions match TRBD1. Germline V CDR1 and CDR2: MNHEY, SVGAGI. With V trimmed by 2 bases and J by 1 base, 3 bases remained unmatched. The CDR3 is made up of 16 amino acids.

The chain's CDR3 is CASSLGQKNTEAFF. CDR3 DNA: TGTGCCAGCTCACTAGGACAAAAGAACACTGAAGCTTTCTTT. The chain is built from TRBV18 and TRBJ1-1; possibly TRBD1 for D (5 bases). The V end was cut by 4 bases, the J end by 1 base, with 10 bases between. The CDR3 is 14 residues long. The germline gives CDR1 KGHSH, CDR2 LQKENI.

V usage is TRBV19 and J usage is TRBJ2-5; unclear D gene. Germline V lookup: CDR1 LNHDA, CDR2 SQIVND (reference sequence). The CDR3 extends over 12 amino acids. Between the trimmed V and J ends, which lost 10 bases and 5 bases, there was a span of 14 bases. CDR3 in DNA: TGTGCCACTAGAGACCCCGGGGAGACCCAGTACTTC. Translation: CATRDPGETQYF.

The CDR3 spells CASSLDRSRLFIQYF. CDR3 nucleotide sequence: TGTGCCAGCAGCTTAGACAGGTCTCGTCTTTTCATTCAGTACTTC. This sequence joins TRBV7-9 and TRBJ2-4; D might be TRBD1 (5 bases). The CDR3 has 15 residues. Germline V gene data show CDR1 as SEHNR and CDR2 as FQNEAQ (reference sequence). V lost 1 base and J lost 9, with 16 bases in between.

This sequence joins TRBV27 and TRBJ1-6, with D unresolved. The length of the CDR3 is 13 residues. Germline V gene sequence: CDR1 MNHEY, CDR2 SMNVEV (reference sequence). The germline V and J ends were trimmed by 6 bases and 2 bases, with 5 bases remaining between them. The CDR3: CASRTTYNSPLHF. The CDR3 nucleotides are TGTGCCAGCAGGACCACCTATAATTCACCCCTCCACTTT.

This clone was observed once. The chain recombines TRBV19 with TRBJ2-1; 12 bases fit TRBD2. V lost 5 bases and J lost 7; bases outside the gene matches: 9. Per germline, CDR1 LNHDA and CDR2 SQIVND (reference sequence). The CDR3 has 16 amino acids. This CDR3 reads CASSLPTSGRGNEQFF. CDR3 coding DNA: TGTGCCAGTAGTCTCCCGACTAGCGGGAGAGGGAATGAGCAGTTCTTC.

CDR3 DNA: TGTGCCAGCAGTGAACGGCAGAACTATGGCTACACCTTC. Translated: CASSERQNYGYTF. The chain is built from TRBV2 and TRBJ1-2; D is unclear. The CDR3 contains 13 residues. The ends were cut back, 2 bases at V and 2 bases at J, with 6 bases in the middle. Germline lookup yields CDR1 SNHLY and CDR2 FYNNEI.

The chain couples TRBV2 to TRBJ1-1; D remains ambiguous. CDR3 size: 13 residues. Trimming left V 7 bases short and J 10 bases short, with 19 bases between. Germline V lookup: CDR1 SNHLY, CDR2 FYNNEI. This CDR3 is CASTPLGEGLAFF. The CDR3 DNA reads TGTGCCAGCACCCCCCTTGGAGAAGGGCTAGCTTTCTTT. The full variable domain, rest sourced from reference TRBV2 and TRBJ1-1, is EPEVTQTPSHQVTQMGQEVILRCVPISNHLYFYWYRQILGQKVEFLVSFYNNEISEKSEIFDDQFSVERPDGSNFTLKIRSTKLEDSAMYFCASTPLGEGLAFFGQGTRLTVV.

The chain uses TRBV5-1 and TRBJ1-5, with D maybe TRBD1 (6 bases). The germline V and J ends were trimmed by 3 bases and 3 bases, with 10 bases remaining between them. Germline V gene lookup returns CDR1 SGHRS and CDR2 YFSETQ. The CDR3 runs 14 residues. This CDR3 is CASSSGQNNQPQHF. The CDR3 bases are TGCGCCAGCAGCTCGGGACAAAACAATCAGCCCCAGCATTTT.